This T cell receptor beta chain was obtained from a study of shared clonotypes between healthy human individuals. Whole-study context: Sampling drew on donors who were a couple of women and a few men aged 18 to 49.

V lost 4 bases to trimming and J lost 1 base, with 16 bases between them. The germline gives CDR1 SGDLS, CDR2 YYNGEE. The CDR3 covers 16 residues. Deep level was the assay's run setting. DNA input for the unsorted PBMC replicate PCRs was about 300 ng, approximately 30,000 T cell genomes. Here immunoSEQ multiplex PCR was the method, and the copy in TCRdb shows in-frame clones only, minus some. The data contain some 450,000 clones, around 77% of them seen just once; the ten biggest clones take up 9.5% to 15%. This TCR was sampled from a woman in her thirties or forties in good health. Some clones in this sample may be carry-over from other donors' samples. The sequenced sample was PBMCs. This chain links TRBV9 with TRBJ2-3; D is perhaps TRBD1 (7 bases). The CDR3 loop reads CASSITRGTGTDTQYF. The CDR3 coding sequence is TGTGCCAGCAGCATCACCAGGGGGACTGGCACAGATACGCAGTATTTT.